Sequencing of this T cell receptor (beta chain) was carried out in a study of T cell clonotyping in hematopoietic cell transplantation. Study-wide findings and caveats: Without cell sorting, CD4 versus CD8 contributions remain unresolved.

Worth noting for this clone: The antigen is not known.

Method: immunoSEQ multiplex PCR; TCRdb's copy keeps in-frame clones and lacks some. This sample has about 12,000 clones, with approximately 89% found just once. This TCR was recovered from a woman between 50 and 59 years old in good health. Some clones in this sample may be carry-over from other donors' samples. The sample taken for sequencing was peripheral blood mononuclear cells.

The CDR3 loop reads CASSAQTGVDTQYF. The DNA of the CDR3 is TGTGCCAGCAGCGCCCAGACAGGGGTGGATACGCAGTATTTT. The chain carries TRBV7-2 and TRBJ2-3; TRBD1 matches 8 bases. This CDR3 is built from 14 residues. The V gene end was trimmed by 5 bases and the J gene end by 6 bases; junction bases not matched to a gene: 7. In germline, CDR1 is SGHTA, CDR2 FQGNSA.